This T cell receptor (beta chain) was profiled in a study of blood T cell repertoires in COVID-19. Turning to the study itself: Spain, Italy and the United States supplied samples that represented acute and convalescent COVID-19. PBMCs, B-cell-depleted T cells, or T cells were the source of the cDNA or gDNA that made up the material.

The CDR3 runs 13 residues. Germline V CDR1 and CDR2: SGHVS, FNYEAQ. Trimming at V came to 2 bases and at J to 6 bases, leaving 3 bases not matched to a gene. TCRdb's copy holds only in-frame clones and misses some; the assay was immunoSEQ multiplex PCR. The sample contains approximately 93,000 clones, about 89% of which appear only once. This chain uses TRBV7-6 with TRBJ1-1; 7 nucleotides match TRBD1. This TCR came from a human donor in a cohort sampled during active COVID-19. The sequencing sample was made of peripheral blood. The CDR3 DNA reads TGTGCCAGCAGCTTATTCAGGGGGGCTGAAGCTTTCTTT. It translates to CASSLFRGAEAFF. The variable domain in full, with the rest retrieved from reference TRBV7-6 and TRBJ1-1, is GAGVSQSPRYKVTKRGQDVALRCDPISGHVSLYWYRQALGQGPEFLTYFNYEAQQDKSGLPNDRFSAERPEGSISTLTIQRTEQRDSAMYRCASSLFRGAEAFFGQGTRLTVV.